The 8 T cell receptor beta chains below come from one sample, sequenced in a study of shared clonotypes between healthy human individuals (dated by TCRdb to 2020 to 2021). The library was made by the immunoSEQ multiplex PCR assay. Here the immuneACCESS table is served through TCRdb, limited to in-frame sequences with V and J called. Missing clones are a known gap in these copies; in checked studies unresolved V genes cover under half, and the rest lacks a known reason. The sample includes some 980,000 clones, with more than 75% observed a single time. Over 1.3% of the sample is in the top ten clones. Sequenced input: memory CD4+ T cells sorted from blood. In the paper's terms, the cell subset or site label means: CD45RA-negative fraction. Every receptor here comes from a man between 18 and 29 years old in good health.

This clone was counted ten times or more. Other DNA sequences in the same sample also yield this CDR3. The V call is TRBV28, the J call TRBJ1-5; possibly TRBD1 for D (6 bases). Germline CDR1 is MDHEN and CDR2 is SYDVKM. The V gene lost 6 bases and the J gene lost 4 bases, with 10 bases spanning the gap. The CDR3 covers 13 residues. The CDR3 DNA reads TGTGCCAGCAGCACAACAGGGAATCAGCCCCAGCATTTT. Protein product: CASSTTGNQPQHF.

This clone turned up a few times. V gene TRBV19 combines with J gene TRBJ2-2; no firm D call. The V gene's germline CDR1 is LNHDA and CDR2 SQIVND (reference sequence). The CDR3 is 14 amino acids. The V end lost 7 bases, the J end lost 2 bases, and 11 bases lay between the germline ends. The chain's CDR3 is CASTATSNTGELFF. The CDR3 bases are TGTGCCAGTACAGCCACCAGTAACACCGGGGAGCTGTTTTTT.

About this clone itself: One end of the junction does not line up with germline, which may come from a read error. The CDR3 region has the DNA TGTGCCAGCACCTGGGACACCCACTTC. This translates into CASTWDTHF. The chain couples TRBV6-1 to TRBJ1-2, with D perhaps matching TRBD1 (6 bases). The CDR3 totals 9 residues. Germline V gives CDR1 MNHNS, CDR2 SASEGT.

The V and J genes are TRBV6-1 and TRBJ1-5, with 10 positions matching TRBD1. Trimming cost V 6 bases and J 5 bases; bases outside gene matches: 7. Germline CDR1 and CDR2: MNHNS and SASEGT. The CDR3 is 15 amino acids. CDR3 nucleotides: TGTGCCAGCAGCCCGGGACAGGGGAATCATCAGCCCCAGCATTTT. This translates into CASSPGQGNHQPQHF.

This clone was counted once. Here the CDR3 DNA reads TGTGCCAGCAGCACCACAGGGGGCCGATGGGAGACCCAGTACTTC. Translated: CASSTTGGRWETQYF. The rearrangement links TRBV5-4 to TRBJ2-5, with 9 bases matching TRBD1. CDR1 and CDR2 (germline): SGHNT, YYREEE (reference sequence). V shed 4 bases and J 5 bases; nucleotides not matched to a gene: 9. The CDR3 has 15 amino acids.

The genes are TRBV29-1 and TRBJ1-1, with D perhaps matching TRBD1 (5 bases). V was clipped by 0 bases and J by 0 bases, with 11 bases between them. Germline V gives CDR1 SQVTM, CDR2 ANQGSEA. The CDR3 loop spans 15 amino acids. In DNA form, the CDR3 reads TGCAGCGTTGAAGATGGTAGGGGCCTGAACACTGAAGCTTTCTTT. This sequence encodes CSVEDGRGLNTEAFF.

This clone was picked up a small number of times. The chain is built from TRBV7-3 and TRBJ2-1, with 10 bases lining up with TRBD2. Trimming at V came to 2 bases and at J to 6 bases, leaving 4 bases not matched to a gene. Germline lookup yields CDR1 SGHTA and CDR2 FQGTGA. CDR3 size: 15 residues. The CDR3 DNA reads TGTGCCAGCAGCTTACGACTAGCGGGCCTCAATGAGCAGTTCTTC. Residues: CASSLRLAGLNEQFF.

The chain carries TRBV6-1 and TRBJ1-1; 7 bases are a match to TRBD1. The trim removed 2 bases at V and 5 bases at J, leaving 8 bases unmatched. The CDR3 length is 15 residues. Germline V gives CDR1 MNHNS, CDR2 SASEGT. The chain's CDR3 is CASSEFKGARTEAFF. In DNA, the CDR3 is TGTGCCAGCAGTGAATTTAAGGGGGCGCGAACTGAAGCTTTCTTT.